This T cell receptor (beta chain) comes out of a study of T cell repertoires in cytomegalovirus infection. Overall study context: CMV epitopes, recently identified HLA-C-restricted and well-studied HLA-B-restricted, were used. Carrying CMV and the relevant HLA type showed in public TCR beta signatures.

The germline gives CDR1 SEHNR, CDR2 FQNEAQ (reference sequence). The CDR3 length is 18 residues. V shed 5 bases, J shed 0 bases, and the junction held 12 bases outside the gene matches. Study conclusions and caveats: The cumulative frequency of public TCR beta families identified carriers of CMV plus the relevant HLA.

Only a few counts were recorded for this clonotype. Its specificity is unknown. TCRdb reprocessed the reads with MiXCR, giving one entry per CDR3 protein. The sample holds 25,000 to 35,000 distinct CDR3 sequences, around a fifth seen once. The source material was CD8+ T cells from cultured PBMCs, sampled from culture after CMV antigen stimulation. This TCR derives from a human donor in good health (CMV status not recorded). Some clones in this sample may be carry-over from other donors' samples. This chain connects TRBV7-9 to TRBJ1-2; 10 bases map to TRBD1. DNA of the CDR3: TGTGCCAGCAGCCTCGGCCGGGGACAGGGGCTATCTAACTATGGCTACACCTTC. This codes for CASSLGRGQGLSNYGYTF.